This passage covers 28 T cell receptor beta chains from one sample sequenced in a study of blood T cell repertoires in COVID-19. TCRdb keeps only in-frame clones here, not all; method: immunoSEQ multiplex PCR. The data hold roughly 190,000 clones, with around 88% observed a single time. Sequencing was done on a sample of peripheral blood. Source of these receptors: a man aged 45-60 years with active or convalescent COVID-19.

The CDR3 sequence: CASSHGQLDEQYF. The CDR3 nucleotides are TGTGCCAGCAGCCATGGACAGCTCGACGAGCAGTACTTC. The V and J genes are TRBV7-3 and TRBJ2-7; TRBD1 might be the D (6 bases). CDR3 length equals 13 residues. V was cut by 5 bases and J by 5 bases, with 13 bases left in between. Germline loops: CDR1 SGHTA, CDR2 FQGTGA.

This clone was seen a handful of times. This chain joins TRBV6-5 and TRBJ1-3; no clear D gene. CDR3 length equals 13 residues. Trimming removed 7 bases at V and 0 bases at J, with 7 bases between. The germline V gene has CDR1 MNHEY and CDR2 SVGAGI. The CDR3 bases are TGTGCCAGCAAGCGCTACTCTGGAAACACCATATATTTT. Protein sequence: CASKRYSGNTIYF.

The V call is TRBV5-1, the J call TRBJ2-3; 10 bases map to TRBD2. The CDR3 consists of 17 residues. Germline-derived CDR1 and CDR2 are SGHRS and YFSETQ. Trimming cost V 2 bases and J 3 bases; bases outside gene matches: 9. CDR3: CASSFAPSGRLTDTQYF. CDR3 bases: TGCGCCAGCAGCTTCGCGCCTAGCGGGAGATTAACAGATACGCAGTATTTT. The full variable domain, its missing parts supplied by reference TRBV5-1 and TRBJ2-3, is KAGVTQTPRYLIKTRGQQVTLSCSPISGHRSVSWYQQTPGQGLQFLFEYFSETQRNKGNFPGRFSGRQFSNSRSEMNVSTLELGDSALYLCASSFAPSGRLTDTQYFGPGTRLTVL.

This chain connects TRBV6-5 to TRBJ1-1, with D unresolved. This CDR3 contains 12 residues. Trimming took off 6 bases at V and 7 bases at J, with 12 bases between the two ends. Germline V gene sequence: CDR1 MNHEY, CDR2 SVGAGI. The CDR3 coding sequence is TGTGCCAGCAGATCCGAGGGAGGTGAAGCTTTCTTT. Its protein is CASRSEGGEAFF.

The chain links TRBV7-2 to TRBJ1-3; 8 nucleotides agree with TRBD1. V lost 5 bases, J lost 1 base, and 10 bases stayed unmatched. Per the germline V gene, CDR1 is SGHTA and CDR2 is FQGNSA. The CDR3 extends over 17 amino acids. As DNA, the CDR3 is TGTGCCAGCAGCCAGGGGGCAGGGGGGCTTTCTGGAAACACCATATATTTT. The encoded protein is CASSQGAGGLSGNTIYF.

V is TRBV27 and J is TRBJ1-6, with a tentative D call TRBD1 (5 bases). Trimming took 11 bases from V and 5 from J, leaving 19 bases between them. CDR1 and CDR2 from the germline V gene are MNHEY and SMNVEV (reference sequence). The CDR3 is 15 residues long. In DNA form, the CDR3 reads TGTGCCTGCCCGGGGGAGAGGGAGGATAATTCACCCCTCCACTTT. Translated, it gives CACPGEREDNSPLHF.

Only a few counts were recorded for this clone. The J gene is TRBJ1-2, the V gene TRBV6-2 or TRBV6-3; D remains unclear. The CDR3 has 14 amino acids. Germline V CDR1 and CDR2: MNHEY, SVGEGT. Trimming removed 5 bases from V and 7 bases from J, with 17 bases in between. CDR3 sequence reads: CASSALGPTGGYTF. The CDR3 nucleotides are TGTGCCAGCAGTGCCCTCGGCCCAACGGGTGGCTACACCTTC.

Comments on this clone: No DNA is shown, since the ends of the CDR3 on it are uncertain; the CDR3 is the one TCRdb lists. CDR3 in amino acids: CASSLVSGQGGEQFF. The rearrangement links TRBV7-2 to TRBJ2-1; the table's D gene call, TRBD1, was not cross checked with the DNA. The CDR3 sequence runs 15 residues, both termini included. Germline V gene sequence: CDR1 SGHTA, CDR2 FQGNSA.

The V gene is TRBV7-8, the J gene TRBJ2-6; 9 bases align to TRBD2. The CDR3 has 17 amino acids. The J segment lost 0 bases and the V segment lost 3 bases, leaving 3 bases of the junction unmatched. Per germline, CDR1 SGHVS and CDR2 FQNEAQ. The CDR3 loop is CASSFERGASGANVLTF. The CDR3 nucleotides are TGTGCCAGCAGCTTCGAGCGGGGGGCCTCTGGGGCCAACGTCCTGACTTTC.

The chain links TRBV11-2 to TRBJ1-1; D ambiguous. Germline V gene sequence: CDR1 SGHAT, CDR2 FQNNGV. The V and J ends lost 6 bases and 7 bases respectively, with 15 bases between them. There are 13 residues in the CDR3. CDR3 bases: TGTGCCAGCAGTTTTAGGTACGGAGGTGAAGCTTTCTTT. It yields the protein CASSFRYGGEAFF.

V gene TRBV19 combines with J gene TRBJ1-1, with D possibly being TRBD1 (5 bases). Germline-derived CDR1 and CDR2 are LNHDA and SQIVND (reference sequence). The ends were cut back, 7 bases at V and 1 base at J, with 16 bases in the middle. This CDR3 is built from 15 residues. CDR3 sequence reads: CASNPVLGANTEAFF. In DNA, the CDR3 is TGTGCCAGTAATCCGGTGTTAGGGGCGAACACTGAAGCTTTCTTT.

This rearrangement joins TRBV4-2 to TRBJ2-1; TRBD2 agrees at 9 bases. The germline V gene encodes CDR1 LGHNA and CDR2 YNFKEQ. The CDR3 runs to 16 residues. The V and J ends lost 0 bases and 9 bases, in that order; junction bases with no gene match: 9. CDR3 nucleotides: TGTGCCAGCAGCCAAGATTATGCGGGAGGGCGTCTTGAGCAGTTCTTC. Its translation: CASSQDYAGGRLEQFF.

This clone was counted between two and nine times. The chain has TRBV11-1 and TRBJ1-5; D is undetermined. There are 13 residues in the CDR3. V lost 2 bases and J 5 bases, leaving 7 bases between the germline ends. CDR1 SGHAT and CDR2 FQDESV come from the germline V gene (reference sequence). The CDR3 region is CASSLYTDQPQHF. The CDR3, as DNA: TGTGCCAGCAGCTTATACACAGATCAGCCCCAGCATTTT.

V and J are TRBV27 and TRBJ2-7; maybe TRBD2 (5 bases). V lost 5 bases and J lost 3, with 17 bases in between. Germline V gene sequence: CDR1 MNHEY, CDR2 SMNVEV (reference sequence). This CDR3 spans 15 amino acids. The CDR3 is CASSSRGSSIYEQYF. The CDR3 DNA sequence: TGTGCCAGCAGTAGCCGAGGGAGTTCGATCTACGAGCAGTACTTC.

This clone has only a few counts. The chain is built from TRBV30 and TRBJ1-5, with D unclear. The CDR3 runs 13 residues. Germline V gene lookup returns CDR1 GTSNPN and CDR2 SVGIG (reference sequence). Trimming left V 0 bases short and J 7 bases short, with 10 bases between. CDR3 nucleotides: TGTGCCTGGAGTGTACGATCGGGGCAGCCCCAGCATTTT. It codes for CAWSVRSGQPQHF.

The CDR3 here is CASSPLLISETQYF. CDR3 DNA: TGTGCCAGCTCACCATTGTTAATTTCAGAGACCCAGTACTTC. V usage is TRBV18 and J usage is TRBJ2-5, with D unclear. Germline lookup yields CDR1 KGHSH and CDR2 LQKENI. The CDR3 is 14 residues long. Trimming pared 2 bases from V and 4 bases from J, leaving 11 bases between.

The V gene is TRBV27, the J gene TRBJ2-7; 9 bases fit TRBD1. Germline values: CDR1 MNHEY, CDR2 SMNVEV (reference sequence). The CDR3 length is 15 residues. The trim removed 5 bases at V and 1 base at J, leaving 6 bases unmatched. For the CDR3, the DNA is TGTGCCAGCAGTAGCGGACAGGGGAGATCCTACGAGCAGTACTTC. It translates to CASSSGQGRSYEQYF.

The sample holds one count of this clone. V gene TRBV4-2 combines with J gene TRBJ1-1; D is possibly TRBD1 (6 bases). The germline gives CDR1 LGHNA, CDR2 YNFKEQ. This CDR3 region has 14 residues. V dropped 2 bases and J dropped 8 bases, with 15 bases sitting between them. The CDR3, as DNA: TGTGCCAGCAGCCAAAAGTCAGGGGTCGAGGAAGCTTTCTTT. Its protein product is CASSQKSGVEEAFF.

This chain uses TRBV28 with TRBJ2-2, with 9 nucleotides matching TRBD1. The junction had 10 bases not matched to a gene; V was cut back by 6 bases and J by 5 bases. CDR3 size: 16 residues. The germline V gene has CDR1 MDHEN and CDR2 SYDVKM. CDR3 sequence reads: CASRPTGGGNTGELFF. Here the CDR3 DNA reads TGTGCCAGCAGACCTACAGGGGGCGGAAATACCGGGGAGCTGTTTTTT. Full variable domain (missing parts from reference TRBV28 and TRBJ2-2): DVKVTQSSRYLVKRTGEKVFLECVQDMDHENMFWYRQDPGLGLRLIYFSYDVKMKEKGDIPEGYSVSREKKERFSLILESASTNQTSMYLCASRPTGGGNTGELFFGEGSRLTVL.

In DNA form, the CDR3 reads TGTGCCAGCAGCTTACTGTCCCAGGCGAACACCGGGGAGCTGTTTTTT. Translation gives CASSLLSQANTGELFF. The rearrangement uses TRBV7-6 and TRBJ2-2; D gene unclear. CDR1 SGHVS and CDR2 FNYEAQ come from the germline V gene. The CDR3 is 16 amino acids. The germline V and J ends were trimmed by 2 bases and 0 bases, with 10 bases remaining between them.

This chain connects TRBV5-1 to TRBJ2-7, with D possibly TRBD1 on 5 matching bases. The CDR3 runs 12 residues. Deletions cut 4 bases from V and 3 bases from J, with 8 bases between. From germline, CDR1 is SGHRS and CDR2 YFSETQ. The DNA of the CDR3 is TGCGCCAGCAGCGAGACAGACTACGAGCAGTACTTC. Protein sequence: CASSETDYEQYF.

The J gene is TRBJ1-6, the V gene TRBV5-1; 7 bases line up with TRBD1. CDR3 length: 16 amino acids. V was pared by 5 bases and J by 5 bases, with 10 bases of the junction left unmatched. Germline CDR1 and CDR2: SGHRS and YFSETQ. The CDR3 sequence: CASSHDSQGNNSPLHF. The CDR3 DNA reads as TGCGCCAGCAGTCATGATTCACAGGGGAATAATTCACCCCTCCACTTT.

The rearrangement joins TRBV5-1 to TRBJ2-2; D gene unclear. The V gene's germline CDR1 is SGHRS and CDR2 YFSETQ. The CDR3 is made up of 16 amino acids. Between the trimmed V and J ends, which lost 0 bases and 0 bases, there was a span of 9 bases. The CDR3 DNA is TGCGCCAGCAGCTTGGCACAAAATACGAACACCGGGGAGCTGTTTTTT. Protein: CASSLAQNTNTGELFF.

The rearrangement links TRBV5-4 to TRBJ2-6, with D perhaps TRBD1 (5 bases). CDR3 size: 15 residues. Germline V gene lookup returns CDR1 SGHNT and CDR2 YYREEE (reference sequence). V shed 1 base and J shed 1 base, with 6 bases lying between them. The CDR3: CASSLQGSGANVLTF. The CDR3 bases are TGTGCCAGCAGCTTGCAGGGTTCTGGGGCCAACGTCCTGACTTTC.

The V and J genes are TRBV4-3 and TRBJ2-5; 13 nucleotides align to TRBD2. The CDR3 has 20 residues. CDR1 is LGHNA, CDR2 YSLEER, per germline. The trim removed 0 bases at V and 0 bases at J, leaving 10 bases unmatched. In DNA, the CDR3 is TGCGCCAGCAGCCAAGATCGATCCGGACTAGCGGGGGTGAACCAAGAGACCCAGTACTTC. Translating it yields CASSQDRSGLAGVNQETQYF.

The genes are TRBV30 and TRBJ1-3; D is ambiguous. There are 12 residues in the CDR3. CDR1 and CDR2 from the germline V gene are GTSNPN and SVGIG (reference sequence). V was cut by 3 bases and J by 7 bases, with 10 bases left in between. The chain's CDR3 is CAWSGYGNTIYF. In DNA form, the CDR3 reads TGTGCCTGGAGCGGATACGGGAACACCATATATTTT.

V is TRBV6-2 or TRBV6-3 and J is TRBJ1-1, with D perhaps matching TRBD1 (5 bases). The V and J ends lost 2 bases and 6 bases respectively, with 16 bases between them. CDR1 is MNHEY and CDR2 is SVGEGT in the germline V gene. This CDR3 comprises 15 residues. CDR3 sequence: CASSYPNFSGAEAFF. The CDR3 bases are TGTGCCAGCAGTTACCCTAATTTCTCGGGGGCTGAAGCTTTCTTT.

This chain uses TRBV7-9 with TRBJ1-1; no definite D call. The CDR3 is 14 amino acids. V dropped 0 bases and J dropped 8 bases, with 13 bases sitting between them. The V gene's germline CDR1 is SEHNR and CDR2 FQNEAQ (reference sequence). The CDR3 region is CASSLAGSDYEAFF. The CDR3 DNA reads as TGTGCCAGCAGCTTAGCGGGTTCGGACTACGAAGCTTTCTTT. Filled out from reference TRBV7-9 and TRBJ1-1, the complete variable domain reads DTGVSQNPRHKITKRGQNVTFRCDPISEHNRLYWYRQTLGQGPEFLTYFQNEAQLEKSRLLSDRFSAERPKGSFSTLEIQRTEQGDSAMYLCASSLAGSDYEAFFGQGTRLTVV.